This passage covers 32 T cell receptor beta chains from one sample sequenced in a study of T cells in Graves' hyperthyroidism and ophthalmopathy. RNA transcripts provided the source from which TCR beta CDR3 regions were amplified. The TCR CDR3 first-round RT-PCR relied on the HTBI primer set. One entry per CDR3 protein, called by TCRdb with MiXCR from the multiplex PCR reads. The table shows about 540,000 distinct CDR3 sequences, with roughly 46% occurring only once. Material for sequencing was peripheral blood or thyroid tissue (not recorded which). Every receptor here comes from a woman in her late teens or twenties with Graves' hyperthyroidism.

This clonotype was seen many times. J is TRBJ1-1 and V is TRBV7-9; no reliable D call. Germline loops: CDR1 SEHNR, CDR2 FQNEAQ (reference sequence). V shed 5 bases and J shed 4 bases, with 8 bases lying between them. The CDR3 runs to 12 residues. The CDR3 sequence: CASSLGPTEAFF. CDR3 nucleotides: TGTGCCAGCAGCCTAGGGCCCACTGAAGCTTTCTTT.

This clonotype was observed many times. The chain employs TRBV14 and TRBJ1-2; 10 bases are shared with TRBD1. Germline values: CDR1 SGHDN, CDR2 FVKESK. The CDR3 length is 13 residues. The junction had 5 bases not matched to a gene; V was cut back by 5 bases and J by 8 bases. The CDR3 protein is CASSFGTGVGYTF. CDR3 DNA: TGTGCCAGCAGCTTCGGGACAGGGGTCGGCTACACCTTC.

In this sample, this clonotype turned up once. The chain employs TRBV10-2 and TRBJ1-1; TRBD1 might be the D (6 bases). The CDR3 loop spans 14 amino acids. Germline V CDR1 and CDR2: WSHSY, SAAADI. V lost 11 bases to trimming and J lost 0 bases, with 16 bases between them. CDR3 loop: CACRRGPMNTEAFF. Here the CDR3 DNA reads TGCGCCTGCCGCAGGGGCCCTATGAACACTGAAGCTTTCTTT.

This clonotype was recorded many times. This chain uses TRBV5-1 with TRBJ1-1, with D perhaps TRBD1 (5 bases). Germline CDR1 is SGHRS and CDR2 is YFSETQ. Deletions cut 1 base from V and 5 bases from J, with 15 bases between. The CDR3 consists of 15 residues. The DNA for the CDR3 is TGCGCCAGCAGCTTGATAGGGGCGCGGGATACTGAAGCTTTCTTT. Amino acid sequence: CASSLIGARDTEAFF.

The chain couples TRBV7-9 to TRBJ1-2; D is ambiguous. The CDR3 sequence is 13 residues long. Germline V gene data show CDR1 as SEHNR and CDR2 as FQNEAQ (reference sequence). Between the trimmed V and J ends, which lost 3 bases and 3 bases, there was a span of 8 bases. The CDR3 region is CASSFSRDYGYTF. The CDR3 DNA reads as TGTGCCAGCAGCTTTAGCCGGGACTATGGCTACACCTTC.

The chain couples TRBV10-3 to TRBJ2-5; 12 bases agree with TRBD1. V was clipped by 5 bases and J by 8 bases; unmatched bases: 3. Per the germline V gene, CDR1 is ENHRY and CDR2 is SYGVKD. The CDR3 has 13 amino acids. The DNA of the CDR3 is TGTGCCATCAGTAGAGGGACAGGGGGCACCCAGTACTTC. Its translation: CAISRGTGGTQYF.

Remarks on this clonotype: This may come from a read error, since a much larger clone is one base off. The CDR3: CASSQGHGARETQYF. The CDR3 DNA is TGCGCCAGCAGCCAGGGACACGGGGCACGGGAGACCCAGTACTTC. The chain carries TRBV9 and TRBJ2-5, with D tentatively TRBD1 (6 bases). The CDR3 runs 15 residues. The germline CDR1 and CDR2 sequences are SGDLS and YYNGEE.

The V call is TRBV7-3, the J call TRBJ2-1; D call uncertain. The germline V gene encodes CDR1 SGHTA and CDR2 FQGTGA. CDR3 size: 13 residues. Trimming removed 4 bases at V and 8 bases at J, with 12 bases between. The CDR3 DNA follows: TGTGCCAGCAGCTCGACTCGTCACGATGAGCAGTTCTTC. Translated, it gives CASSSTRHDEQFF.

The J gene is TRBJ2-7, the V gene TRBV6-5; no definite D call. V was shortened by 0 bases and J by 3 bases, with 9 bases between the two germline ends. The CDR3 has 14 amino acids. Germline-derived CDR1 and CDR2 are MNHEY and SVGAGI. CDR3 protein: CASSYSGANYEQYF. DNA of the CDR3: TGTGCCAGCAGTTACTCCGGAGCAAACTACGAGCAGTACTTC.

This clonotype was seen more than once but under ten times. J is TRBJ1-6 and V is TRBV5-6; D may be TRBD1 (6 bases). The V gene's germline CDR1 is SGHDT and CDR2 YYEEEE. Trimming stripped 3 bases from V and 0 bases from J, with 10 bases between. The length of the CDR3 is 16 residues. The chain's CDR3 is CASSWGQSSYNSPLHF. CDR3 bases: TGTGCCAGCAGCTGGGGGCAAAGCTCCTATAATTCACCCCTCCACTTT.

This clonotype was counted ten times or more. The CDR3 nucleotides read TGTGCCAGCAGTTACGGTCCTTCAGGTGGTAGCAATCAGCCCCAGCATTTT. It encodes CASSYGPSGGSNQPQHF. The chain links TRBV6-5 to TRBJ1-5, with unresolved D. V was cut by 2 bases and J by 0 bases, with 14 bases left in between. CDR1 is MNHEY, CDR2 SVGAGI, per germline. The CDR3 loop spans 17 amino acids.

This clonotype appeared many times. This chain joins TRBV2 and TRBJ2-7; D is undetermined. Germline V gene lookup returns CDR1 SNHLY and CDR2 FYNNEI. Between the trimmed V and J ends, which lost 6 bases and 3 bases, there was a span of 18 bases. This CDR3 region has 15 residues. CDR3 nucleotides: TGTGCCAGCAGGGATCCCAAAGGTCCACGCTACGAGCAGTACTTC. Translated, it gives CASRDPKGPRYEQYF.

In this sample, this clonotype turned up many times. V is TRBV7-3 and J is TRBJ2-7; 10 bases agree with TRBD2. The CDR3 covers 14 residues. Germline CDR1 SGHTA, CDR2 FQGTGA. Trimming cost V 6 bases and J 5 bases; bases outside gene matches: 7. DNA of the CDR3: TGTGCCAGCAGTCCTGGGACTAGCGAAAACGAGCAGTACTTC. This sequence encodes CASSPGTSENEQYF.

This clonotype was seen ten or more times. This sequence joins TRBV2 and TRBJ1-2, with a tentative D call TRBD1 (6 bases). There are 15 residues in the CDR3. V shed 8 bases and J shed 5 bases, with 21 bases lying between them. CDR1 and CDR2 (germline): SNHLY, FYNNEI. CDR3 sequence reads: CASVYLGQGNYGYTF. CDR3 sequence (DNA): TGTGCCAGCGTCTACTTGGGCCAGGGGAATTATGGCTACACCTTC.

As for this clonotype: This clone may be a read error of a much larger clone one base away. The rearrangement uses TRBV5-1 and TRBJ2-7, with 10 bases fitting TRBD1. CDR3 length: 18 amino acids. Germline CDR1 is SGHRS and CDR2 is YFSETQ. With 4 bases clipped from V and 3 bases from J, the junction kept 16 bases outside the gene matches. The CDR3 sequence: CASSTSTGGVSIGYEQYF. As DNA, the CDR3 is TGCGCCAGCAGCACCTCGACAGGGGGCGTTTCTATTGGCTACGAGCAGTACTTC.

This sequence joins TRBV7-9 and TRBJ2-7, with D possibly being TRBD1 or TRBD2 (6 bases each). Deletions cut 2 bases from V and 4 bases from J, with 21 bases between. The CDR3 totals 17 residues. CDR1 is SEHNR, CDR2 FQNEAQ, per germline (reference sequence). CDR3 DNA: TGTGCCAGCAGCTTAAACCACAGGGACGGGGGTTGGTACGAGCAGTACTTC. Protein sequence: CASSLNHRDGGWYEQYF. Based on the CDR3 plus reference TRBV7-9 and TRBJ2-7, the full variable domain is DTGVSQNPRHKITKRGQNVTFRCDPISEHNRLYWYRQTLGQGPEFLTYFQNEAQLEKSRLLSDRFSAERPKGSFSTLEIQRTEQGDSAMYLCASSLNHRDGGWYEQYFGPGTRLTVT.

The chain combines TRBV24-1 with TRBJ2-7, with D perhaps matching TRBD1 (6 bases). Germline loops: CDR1 KGHDR, CDR2 SFDVKD. The ends were cut back, 10 bases at V and 2 bases at J, with 8 bases in the middle. The CDR3 sequence is 11 residues long. CDR3 sequence reads: CATGQTYEQYF. CDR3 DNA: TGTGCCACTGGACAGACCTACGAGCAGTACTTC.

V usage is TRBV24-1 and J usage is TRBJ2-7, with TRBD1 matching 8 bases. V lost 4 bases, J lost 6 bases, and 7 bases stayed unmatched. Germline CDR1 and CDR2: KGHDR and SFDVKD. CDR3 size: 14 residues. The CDR3: CATSDRTGSFEQYF. Written as DNA, the CDR3 is TGTGCCACCAGTGACCGGACAGGGAGCTTCGAGCAGTACTTC.

At least ten counts were recorded for this clonotype. The chain combines TRBV29-1 with TRBJ2-5; 8 bases align to TRBD2. J was trimmed by 2 bases and V by 4 bases; bases with no gene match: 6. The CDR3 runs 14 residues. Germline CDR1 reads SQVTM; CDR2 reads ANQGSEA. As DNA, the CDR3 is TGCAGCGTTGTGGTAATAGCGGGGCAAGAGACCCAGTACTTC. Its protein is CSVVVIAGQETQYF.

In regard to this clonotype: This may stem from a read error, because a much larger clone lies one nucleotide away. The gene calls are TRBV25-1 and TRBJ2-7; D is ambiguous. The CDR3 spans 15 residues. Germline loops: CDR1 MGHDK, CDR2 SYGVNS. V lost 5 bases and J lost 4, with 18 bases in between. CDR3 DNA sequence: TGTGCCAGCAGTAACATGGGGTCCCGTGGATACGAGCAGTACTTC. Amino acids: CASSNMGSRGYEQYF.

This clonotype was seen only a few times. The chain joins TRBV4-1 to TRBJ2-2; D possibly corresponds to TRBD2 (6 bases). In germline, CDR1 is MGHRA, CDR2 YSYEKL. This CDR3 is 15 amino acids long. The V end was cut by 1 base, the J end by 4 bases, with 10 bases between. CDR3 DNA sequence: TGCGCCAGCAGCCAAGTAGCAGCGGGCACCGGGGAGCTGTTTTTT. Its translation: CASSQVAAGTGELFF.

J is TRBJ1-1 and V is TRBV6-5; possible D gene TRBD1, 5 bases. The CDR3 is 15 residues long. Germline CDR1 is MNHEY and CDR2 is SVGAGI. The germline V and J ends were trimmed by 2 bases and 0 bases, with 10 bases remaining between them. The CDR3 region is CASSYEGNLNTEAFF. The CDR3 DNA is TGTGCCAGCAGTTACGAGGGGAACCTGAACACTGAAGCTTTCTTT.

In this sample, this clonotype turned up a few times. The rearrangement joins TRBV9 to TRBJ2-3, with TRBD2 matching over 9 bases. Germline CDR1 is SGDLS and CDR2 is YYNGEE. V was pared by 0 bases and J by 1 base, with 0 bases of the junction left unmatched. The CDR3 length is 15 residues. CDR3 DNA sequence: TGTGCCAGCAGCGTAGGGACTAGCGGCACAGATACGCAGTATTTT. It codes for CASSVGTSGTDTQYF.

This clonotype came up a few times. The rearrangement links TRBV27 to TRBJ2-7, with 7 bases aligning to TRBD1. The length of the CDR3 is 13 residues. Germline V gene sequence: CDR1 MNHEY, CDR2 SMNVEV (reference sequence). The J segment lost 4 bases and the V segment lost 8 bases, leaving 8 bases of the junction unmatched. CDR3 in amino acids: CASHGTDEYEQYF. The CDR3 coding sequence is TGTGCCAGCCACGGGACAGATGAGTACGAGCAGTACTTC.

The V and J genes are TRBV7-9 and TRBJ1-4; D gene unclear. Trimming took off 5 bases at V and 8 bases at J, with 15 bases between the two ends. There are 14 residues in the CDR3. Per germline, CDR1 SEHNR and CDR2 FQNEAQ (reference sequence). The CDR3 DNA reads TGTGCCAGCAGCGAGACTAGTGTGCGGGAAAAACTGTTTTTT. Its protein product is CASSETSVREKLFF. Looking up the rest from reference TRBV7-9 and TRBJ1-4 gives the full variable domain: DTGVSQNPRHKITKRGQNVTFRCDPISEHNRLYWYRQTLGQGPEFLTYFQNEAQLEKSRLLSDRFSAERPKGSFSTLEIQRTEQGDSAMYLCASSETSVREKLFFGSGTQLSVL.

V and J are TRBV10-3 and TRBJ2-5; 7 bases are shared with TRBD2. The CDR3 loop spans 12 amino acids. Germline CDR1 is ENHRY and CDR2 is SYGVKD. Germline trimming cut 11 bases from V and 0 bases from J; bases unmatched to any gene: 3. The chain's CDR3 is CAHGGYQETQYF. In DNA, the CDR3 is TGTGCCCACGGGGGGTACCAAGAGACCCAGTACTTC.

This clonotype was counted between two and nine times. V gene TRBV29-1 combines with J gene TRBJ2-3; TRBD2 aligns across 12 bases. V trimming: 7 bases; J trimming: 0 bases; junction bases outside the gene matches: 2. In germline, CDR1 is SQVTM, CDR2 ANQGSEA. The CDR3 is 14 amino acids. CDR3 residues: CSASGRASTDTQYF. The CDR3 nucleotides are TGCAGCGCTAGCGGGAGGGCTAGCACAGATACGCAGTATTTT.

This chain links TRBV9 with TRBJ2-3; no firm D call. Trimming cost V 1 base and J 0 bases, with 12 bases left between them. CDR3 length: 16 amino acids. Per germline, CDR1 SGDLS and CDR2 YYNGEE. DNA for the CDR3: TGTGCCAGCAGCGTAAATCCGGGCCCTAGCACAGATACGCAGTATTTT. Translated, it gives CASSVNPGPSTDTQYF.

Ten or more counts support this clonotype. This sequence joins TRBV19 and TRBJ2-5, with D possibly matching TRBD2 (5 bases). The germline gives CDR1 LNHDA, CDR2 SQIVND (reference sequence). Trimming left V 5 bases short and J 3 bases short, with 10 bases between. CDR3 size: 13 residues. DNA of the CDR3: TGTGCCAGTAGTCCCGCCGGGGAAGAGACCCAGTACTTC. It specifies CASSPAGEETQYF.

In its sample, this clonotype was seen many times. V usage is TRBV7-2 and J usage is TRBJ2-7; unclear D gene. CDR3 size: 16 residues. Germline values: CDR1 SGHTA, CDR2 FQGNSA. Deletions cut 0 bases from V and 5 bases from J, with 17 bases between. The CDR3 sequence: CASSLAGGPVADEQYF. In DNA form, the CDR3 reads TGTGCCAGCAGCTTAGCAGGCGGCCCGGTGGCGGACGAGCAGTACTTC.

This clonotype was counted a few times. The chain carries TRBV5-1 and TRBJ2-2; weak D call: TRBD2 (6 bases). The CDR3 spans 20 residues. V was pared by 0 bases and J by 5 bases, with 26 bases between. CDR1 SGHRS and CDR2 YFSETQ come from the germline V gene. The CDR3 region is CASSLGYFVLGRGGTGELFF. The CDR3 nucleotides are TGCGCCAGCAGCTTGGGATATTTCGTTCTCGGGAGAGGTGGAACCGGGGAGCTGTTTTTT.

V gene TRBV24-1 combines with J gene TRBJ2-7; tentatively, D is TRBD2 (6 bases). Germline CDR1 reads KGHDR; CDR2 reads SFDVKD. V was trimmed by 5 bases and J by 7 bases, leaving 14 bases between them. CDR3 size: 13 residues. In DNA form, the CDR3 reads TGTGCCACCAGTGCCGGGAGTAACAATGAGCAGTACTTC. Protein sequence: CATSAGSNNEQYF.